This is a list of T cell receptor beta chains from one sample in a study of graft-versus-host responses after intestinal transplantation. These TCRs are of unknown antigen specificity. Repertoires were generated with immunoSEQ multiplex PCR, while TCRdb's copy carries only in-frame clones and drops some. Among approximately 92,000 clones listed, around 90% were seen once. The specimen comprised unstimulated CD8+ T cells sorted from spleen or lymph node cells, sampled before intestinal transplant. Receptors originate from a human donor who received an intestinal transplant. Each CDR3 is given with its conserved first and last residue. Fields, in order: CDR3 protein, V gene, J gene.

CDR3aa: CASMGGAGPSYEQYF; v_gene: TRBV2; j_gene: TRBJ2-7
CDR3aa: CASSIAPTQRNEQFF; v_gene: TRBV19; j_gene: TRBJ2-1
CDR3aa: CASSLSEPPYNEQFF; v_gene: TRBV11-2; j_gene: TRBJ2-1
CDR3aa: CASSANRDEQFF; v_gene: TRBV10-1; j_gene: TRBJ2-1
CDR3aa: CASSPHGARGNTEAFF; v_gene: TRBV13; j_gene: TRBJ1-1
CDR3aa: CASSLLRGVQETQYF; v_gene: TRBV6-5; j_gene: TRBJ2-5
CDR3aa: CASSEASGTSSEQFF; v_gene: TRBV6-1; j_gene: TRBJ2-1
CDR3aa: CASSLGLTSTDTQYF; v_gene: TRBV14; j_gene: TRBJ2-3
CDR3aa: CASSLNSYEQYF; v_gene: TRBV7-9; j_gene: TRBJ2-7
CDR3aa: CSVEGTSYEQYF; v_gene: TRBV29-1; j_gene: TRBJ2-7
CDR3aa: CASSLWRGSSYEQYF; v_gene: TRBV27; j_gene: TRBJ2-7
CDR3aa: CASSLRRTSGKETQYF; v_gene: TRBV7-3; j_gene: TRBJ2-5
CDR3aa: CASSPWDEETQYF; v_gene: TRBV11-2; j_gene: TRBJ2-5
CDR3aa: CASSLDSDDIWYEQYF; v_gene: TRBV7-2; j_gene: TRBJ2-7
CDR3aa: CASSSADREPNYGYTF; v_gene: TRBV13; j_gene: TRBJ1-2
CDR3aa: CAWSRGSNQPQHF; v_gene: TRBV30; j_gene: TRBJ1-5